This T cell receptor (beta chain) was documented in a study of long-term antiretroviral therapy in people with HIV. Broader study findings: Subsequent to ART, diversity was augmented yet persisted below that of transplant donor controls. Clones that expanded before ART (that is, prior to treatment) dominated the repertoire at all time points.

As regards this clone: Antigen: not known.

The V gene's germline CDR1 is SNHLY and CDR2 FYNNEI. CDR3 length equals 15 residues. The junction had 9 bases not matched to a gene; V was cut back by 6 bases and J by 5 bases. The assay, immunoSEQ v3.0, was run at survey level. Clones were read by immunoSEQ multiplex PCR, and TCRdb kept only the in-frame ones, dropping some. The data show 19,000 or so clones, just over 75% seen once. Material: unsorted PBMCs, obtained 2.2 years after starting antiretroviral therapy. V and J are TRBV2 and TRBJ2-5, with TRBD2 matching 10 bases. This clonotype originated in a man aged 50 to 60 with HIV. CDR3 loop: CASRMPSGGSETQYF. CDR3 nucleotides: TGTGCCAGCAGGATGCCTAGCGGGGGTTCGGAGACCCAGTACTTC. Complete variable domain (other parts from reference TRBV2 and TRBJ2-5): EPEVTQTPSHQVTQMGQEVILRCVPISNHLYFYWYRQILGQKVEFLVSFYNNEISEKSEIFDDQFSVERPDGSNFTLKIRSTKLEDSAMYFCASRMPSGGSETQYFGPGTRLLVL.